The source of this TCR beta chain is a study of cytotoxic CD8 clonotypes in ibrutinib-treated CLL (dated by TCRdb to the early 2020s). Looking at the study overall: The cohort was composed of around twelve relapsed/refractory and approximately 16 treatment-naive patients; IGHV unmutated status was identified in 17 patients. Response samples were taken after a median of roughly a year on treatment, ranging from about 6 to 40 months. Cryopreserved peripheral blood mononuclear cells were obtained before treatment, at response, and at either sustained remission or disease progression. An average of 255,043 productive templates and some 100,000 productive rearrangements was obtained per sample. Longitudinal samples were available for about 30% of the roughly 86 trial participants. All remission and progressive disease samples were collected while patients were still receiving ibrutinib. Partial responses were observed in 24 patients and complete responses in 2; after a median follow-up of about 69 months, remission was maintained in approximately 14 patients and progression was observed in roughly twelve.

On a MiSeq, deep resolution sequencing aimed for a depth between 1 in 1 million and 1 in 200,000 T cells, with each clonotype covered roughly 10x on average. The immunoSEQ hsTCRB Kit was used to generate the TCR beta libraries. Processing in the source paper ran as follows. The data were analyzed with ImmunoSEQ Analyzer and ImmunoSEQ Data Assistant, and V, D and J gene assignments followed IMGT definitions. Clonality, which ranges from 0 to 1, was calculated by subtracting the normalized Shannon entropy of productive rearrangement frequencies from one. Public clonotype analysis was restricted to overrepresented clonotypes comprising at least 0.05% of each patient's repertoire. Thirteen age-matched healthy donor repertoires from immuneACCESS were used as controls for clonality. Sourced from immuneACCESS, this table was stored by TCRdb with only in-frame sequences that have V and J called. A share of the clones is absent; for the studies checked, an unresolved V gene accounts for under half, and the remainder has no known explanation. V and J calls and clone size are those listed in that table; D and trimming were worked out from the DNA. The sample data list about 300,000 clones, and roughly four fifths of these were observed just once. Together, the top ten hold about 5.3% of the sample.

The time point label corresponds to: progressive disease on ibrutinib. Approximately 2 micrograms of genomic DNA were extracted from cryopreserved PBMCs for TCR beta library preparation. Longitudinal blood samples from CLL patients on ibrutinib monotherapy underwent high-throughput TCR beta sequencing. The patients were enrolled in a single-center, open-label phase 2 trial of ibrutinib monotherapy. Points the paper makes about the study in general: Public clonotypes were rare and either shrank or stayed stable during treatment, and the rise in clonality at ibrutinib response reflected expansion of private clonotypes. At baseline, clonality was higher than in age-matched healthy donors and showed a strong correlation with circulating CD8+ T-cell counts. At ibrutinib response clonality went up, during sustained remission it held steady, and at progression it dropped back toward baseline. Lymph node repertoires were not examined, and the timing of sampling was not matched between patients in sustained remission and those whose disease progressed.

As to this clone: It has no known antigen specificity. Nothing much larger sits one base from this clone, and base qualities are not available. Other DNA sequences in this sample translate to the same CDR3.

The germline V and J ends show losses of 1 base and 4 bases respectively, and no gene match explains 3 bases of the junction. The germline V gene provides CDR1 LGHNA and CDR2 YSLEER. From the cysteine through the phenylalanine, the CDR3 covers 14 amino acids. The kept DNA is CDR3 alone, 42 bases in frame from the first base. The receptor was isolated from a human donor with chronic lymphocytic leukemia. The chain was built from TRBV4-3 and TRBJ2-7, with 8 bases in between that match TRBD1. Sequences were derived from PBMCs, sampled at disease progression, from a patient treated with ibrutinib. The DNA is TGCGCCAGCAGCCAAGGGACAGGGAGGTACGAGCAGTACTTC. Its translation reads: CASSQGTGRYEQYF.